This TCR beta chain was observed in a study of CD8+ T cells in alopecia areata. Study-wide results and limits: Possibly because of HLA-related factors, TCR sharing was less clear across patients than in mice. Relative to normal scalp, lesional scalp, especially alopecia totalis/universalis, showed higher clonality.

CDR3 length: 14 amino acids. Turning to this clone: Its antigen is not known.

The treatment was: oral pan-JAK inhibitor, 5-10 mg twice daily. Extracted from the samples, RNA was reverse transcribed into cDNA to serve as the sequencing template. Sequenced by immunoSEQ multiplex PCR; TCRdb stores in-frame clones only, minus some. The sample records under 150,000 clones, approximately 51% being singletons. This receptor was identified in a human donor with alopecia areata. This chain joins TRBV21-1 and TRBJ2-7. TRBV21-1 is termed a pseudogene. Source: CD4+ T cells sorted from blood, taken at week 24, from a patient treated with tofacitinib. The DNA for the CDR3 is TGTGCCAGCAGCAAAGGTGGGGTTGGCTACGAGCAGTACTTC. Protein product: CASSKGGVGYEQYF.